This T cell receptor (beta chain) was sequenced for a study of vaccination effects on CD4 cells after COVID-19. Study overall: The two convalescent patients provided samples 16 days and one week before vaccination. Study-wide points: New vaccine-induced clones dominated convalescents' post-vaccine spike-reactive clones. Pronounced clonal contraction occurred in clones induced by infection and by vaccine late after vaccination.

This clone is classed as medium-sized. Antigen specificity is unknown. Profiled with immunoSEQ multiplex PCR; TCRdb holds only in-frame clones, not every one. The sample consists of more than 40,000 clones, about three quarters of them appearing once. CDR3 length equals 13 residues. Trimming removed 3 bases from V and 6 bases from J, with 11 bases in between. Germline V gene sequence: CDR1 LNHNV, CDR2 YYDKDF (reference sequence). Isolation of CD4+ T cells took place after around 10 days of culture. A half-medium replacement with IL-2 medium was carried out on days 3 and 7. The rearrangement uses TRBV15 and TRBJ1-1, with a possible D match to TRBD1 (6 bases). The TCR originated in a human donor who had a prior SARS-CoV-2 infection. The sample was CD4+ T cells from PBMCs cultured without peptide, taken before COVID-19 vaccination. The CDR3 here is CATSRKPGAEAFF. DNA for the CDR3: TGTGCCACCAGCAGGAAACCAGGGGCTGAAGCTTTCTTT.